The 4 T cell receptor beta chains reported below all come from one sample, sequenced in a study of T-cell memory formation after mild COVID-19. TCRdb analysed the 5' RACE reads with MiXCR anew, one entry per CDR3 protein. The sample records hundreds of thousands of distinct CDR3 sequences, approximately 21% being singletons. The sequenced sample consisted of PBMCs or a T cell subset sorted from them (not recorded which). The receptors derive from an adult woman who had mild COVID-19 (a few samples of this study predate the infection). Cell type and time point are not known.

The chain couples TRBV10-3 to TRBJ1-1; the match to TRBD1 covers 9 bases. Germline values: CDR1 ENHRY, CDR2 SYGVKD. This CDR3 has 15 amino acids. The V gene end was trimmed by 6 bases and the J gene end by 1 base; junction bases not matched to a gene: 6. The CDR3 DNA is TGTGCCATCAGGGACACAGGGGGCAGGAACACTGAAGCTTTCTTT. Its translation is CAIRDTGGRNTEAFF.

This clonotype was counted at least ten times. The chain couples TRBV7-9 to TRBJ2-7; D is ambiguous. With 3 bases removed from V and 4 bases from J, the gap between germline ends came to 7 bases. The CDR3 is made up of 12 amino acids. Germline CDR1 SEHNR, CDR2 FQNEAQ (reference sequence). The CDR3: CASSFSVYEQYF. The CDR3 DNA follows: TGTGCCAGCAGCTTTAGTGTTTACGAGCAGTACTTC.

This clonotype was seen more than once but under ten times. V is TRBV5-1 and J is TRBJ1-1, with a possible D match to TRBD1 (5 bases). Trimming removed 4 bases at V and 2 bases at J, with 12 bases between. Germline V CDR1 and CDR2: SGHRS, YFSETQ. This CDR3 comprises 14 residues. This chain's CDR3 is CASSGGGGNTEAFF. In nucleotides, the CDR3 is TGCGCCAGCAGCGGGGGGGGAGGAAACACTGAAGCTTTCTTT. The variable domain in full, with the rest retrieved from reference TRBV5-1 and TRBJ1-1, is KAGVTQTPRYLIKTRGQQVTLSCSPISGHRSVSWYQQTPGQGLQFLFEYFSETQRNKGNFPGRFSGRQFSNSRSEMNVSTLELGDSALYLCASSGGGGNTEAFFGQGTRLTVV.

The chain carries TRBV5-6 and TRBJ2-7; 7 bases map to TRBD2. This CDR3 is built from 14 residues. Germline V lookup: CDR1 SGHDT, CDR2 YYEEEE. V was pared by 9 bases and J by 2 bases, with 11 bases of the junction left unmatched. The CDR3: CATQAGPRPYEQYF. The CDR3 nucleotides are TGTGCCACCCAAGCGGGACCGAGGCCCTACGAGCAGTACTTC.